The 11 T cell receptor beta chains below come from one sample, sequenced in a study of T cell responses to AZD1222 COVID-19 vaccine. Produced via immunoSEQ multiplex PCR; TCRdb's table is partial and in-frame only. This sample yields roughly 100,000 clones, of which 85% to 95% are seen a single time; less than 6.5% belongs to the top ten. The sample here was peripheral blood, taken on day 0 of AZD1222 vaccination. The receptors come from an adult in good health.

The chain uses TRBV7-9 and TRBJ1-2; no clear D gene. Germline V gene lookup returns CDR1 SEHNR and CDR2 FQNEAQ (reference sequence). Trimming removed 0 bases at V and 8 bases at J, with 10 bases between. CDR3 length: 13 residues. This CDR3 reads CASSLAPGTGYTF. CDR3 nucleotide sequence: TGTGCCAGCAGCTTAGCTCCGGGTACGGGCTACACCTTC.

The J gene is TRBJ2-1, the V gene TRBV29-1; D uncertain. The CDR3 has 14 amino acids. Germline lookup yields CDR1 SQVTM and CDR2 ANQGSEA. Trimming cost V 0 bases and J 7 bases, with 13 bases left between them. The CDR3, as DNA: TGCAGCGTTGAAGACGGTAGGTCCCAGAATGAGCAGTTCTTC. It codes for CSVEDGRSQNEQFF.

The genes are TRBV30 and TRBJ1-2; D possibly corresponds to TRBD1 (6 bases). Germline-derived CDR1 and CDR2 are GTSNPN and SVGIG (reference sequence). The length of the CDR3 is 11 residues. V gave up 4 bases and J gave up 8 bases, with 11 bases separating them. The CDR3 nucleotides are TGTGCCTGGAACGGGGGCGACGGCTACACCTTC. It yields the protein CAWNGGDGYTF.

The chain joins TRBV28 to TRBJ1-4, with a possible D match to TRBD1 (5 bases). This CDR3 contains 15 residues. V shed 5 bases and J shed 8 bases, with 18 bases lying between them. The germline V gene encodes CDR1 MDHEN and CDR2 SYDVKM. Here the CDR3 reads CASSPRQSGGEKLFF. In DNA form, the CDR3 reads TGTGCCAGCAGTCCCCGACAGTCAGGAGGAGAAAAACTGTTTTTT.

The chain joins TRBV18 to TRBJ1-3; 8 nucleotides agree with TRBD1. This CDR3 is built from 16 residues. With V trimmed by 1 base and J by 4 bases, 6 bases remained unmatched. CDR1 and CDR2 (germline): KGHSH, LQKENI. CDR3 sequence: CASSPQGTGYGNTIYF. The CDR3 DNA follows: TGTGCCAGCTCACCACAAGGGACAGGATACGGAAACACCATATATTTT.

V usage is TRBV27 and J usage is TRBJ1-2; TRBD1 might be the D (6 bases). V was pared by 8 bases and J by 8 bases, with 18 bases between. CDR1 and CDR2 (germline): MNHEY, SMNVEV (reference sequence). The CDR3 is made up of 13 amino acids. CDR3 residues: CASRNRELRGYTF. The CDR3 DNA reads TGTGCCAGCCGGAACAGGGAATTGCGCGGCTACACCTTC.

This clone has only one observation. V usage is TRBV6-4 and J usage is TRBJ2-1, with 8 bases identical to TRBD2. Germline loops: CDR1 MRHNA, CDR2 SNTAGT. V shed 4 bases and J 6 bases; nucleotides not matched to a gene: 5. The CDR3 loop spans 14 amino acids. CDR3 residues: CASSVLAGANEQFF. CDR3 nucleotide sequence: TGTGCCAGCAGTGTTCTAGCGGGCGCCAATGAGCAGTTCTTC.

V is TRBV14 and J is TRBJ1-5; no clear D gene. This CDR3 is built from 13 residues. Germline values: CDR1 SGHDN, CDR2 FVKESK. Trimming cost V 3 bases and J 4 bases, with 7 bases left between them. CDR3 bases: TGTGCCAGCAGCCAGGGGATGAATCAGCCCCAGCATTTT. Its protein product is CASSQGMNQPQHF.

The chain employs TRBV6-2 or TRBV6-3 and TRBJ2-3, with TRBD2 as a possible D gene (5 bases). Trimming pared 6 bases from V and 5 bases from J, leaving 6 bases between. CDR1 and CDR2 from the germline V gene are MNHEY and SVGEGT. The CDR3 runs 11 residues. CDR3 sequence: CASSRGDTQYF. The CDR3 DNA reads as TGTGCCAGCAGCCGGGGAGATACGCAGTATTTT.

This chain links TRBV7-9 with TRBJ2-5; unclear D gene. CDR1 and CDR2 (germline): SEHNR, FQNEAQ (reference sequence). Deletions cut 2 bases from V and 2 bases from J, with 6 bases between. This CDR3 has 13 residues. CDR3 amino acids: CASSLPLQETQYF. DNA for the CDR3: TGTGCCAGCAGCTTACCTTTACAAGAGACCCAGTACTTC.

This clone was detected only a few times. The V call is TRBV5-1, the J call TRBJ2-3; 10 bases line up with TRBD2. V lost 4 bases to trimming and J lost 4 bases; unmatched junction nucleotides: 6. This CDR3 comprises 15 residues. Germline V gene sequence: CDR1 SGHRS, CDR2 YFSETQ. In DNA, the CDR3 is TGCGCCAGCAGCACCGGACTAGCGGAGTCAGATACGCAGTATTTT. Residues: CASSTGLAESDTQYF.